This T cell receptor beta chain is from a study of kidney transplant recipient with SARS-CoV-2 infection. One entry per CDR3 protein results from TCRdb running MiXCR on the reads. The data show approximately 240,000 distinct CDR3 sequences, with 29% seen just once and less than 8.5% held by the top ten. This clonotype was counted many times. The CDR3 sequence is 14 residues long. Looked up from germline, CDR1 is SGDLS and CDR2 is YYNGEE. V lost 0 bases and J lost 5, with 11 bases in between. Here the sequenced sample was a blood sample, taken at baseline and on approximately day 120 from a kidney transplant recipient. The TCR sequence derives from a young adult male patient who had COVID-19 and was a kidney transplant recipient. The graft donor may account for some of the T cells. V gene TRBV9 combines with J gene TRBJ2-5, with a possible D match to TRBD2 (6 bases). The CDR3, as DNA: TGTGCCAGCAGCGTAGGCCCGGAGGGGGAGACCCAGTACTTC. It encodes CASSVGPEGETQYF.